The 29 T cell receptor beta chains reported below all come from one sample, sequenced in a study of regulatory T cells in long-lasting Graves disease. Time point noted: newly diagnosed GD, antithyroid drugs for less than 3 months. Extracted PBMC RNA gave rise to the TCR library. Sequencing libraries for TCR beta were prepared with iRepertoire HTBI primers and Arm-PCR of CDR3 regions. TCRdb ran MiXCR on the multiplex PCR reads and lists one entry per CDR3 protein. The table has around 500,000 distinct CDR3 sequences, roughly 13% seen once. This sample also appeared in a second study, on T cells in Graves' hyperthyroidism and ophthalmopathy.

The sample in question was peripheral blood mononuclear cells (PBMCs), obtained at new diagnosis, from a patient treated with antithyroid drugs. These receptor sequences come from a young man with Graves disease.

V usage is TRBV5-1 and J usage is TRBJ1-4; 7 bases match TRBD1. V was pared by 3 bases and J by 10 bases, with 9 bases of the junction left unmatched. The germline gives CDR1 SGHRS, CDR2 YFSETQ. The CDR3 is 14 amino acids. Written as DNA, the CDR3 is TGCGCCAGCAGCTCTGGACAGGACTCAGTAAAACTGTTTTTT. Translation gives CASSSGQDSVKLFF.

This clonotype showed up just a few times. The chain is built from TRBV6-2 or TRBV6-3 and TRBJ2-2; D may be TRBD2 (7 bases). The length of the CDR3 is 16 residues. V lost 5 bases to trimming and J lost 4 bases, with 17 bases between them. Germline CDR1 reads MNHEY; CDR2 reads SVGEGT. The CDR3 DNA is TGTGCCAGCAGTACCCGGGGGGCCAACCCCACCGGGGAGCTGTTTTTT. It is translated as CASSTRGANPTGELFF.

V and J are TRBV5-1 and TRBJ2-2, with D unresolved. This CDR3 is built from 14 residues. Germline CDR1 SGHRS, CDR2 YFSETQ. The V end was cut by 7 bases, the J end by 1 base, with 11 bases between. Here the CDR3 reads CASGVSMNTGELFF. The CDR3 DNA sequence: TGCGCCAGCGGAGTGTCAATGAACACCGGGGAGCTGTTTTTT.

This clonotype was found many times. The chain combines TRBV11-2 with TRBJ2-1, with a possible D match to TRBD2 (6 bases). V lost 1 base and J lost 4, with 17 bases in between. The germline gives CDR1 SGHAT, CDR2 FQNNGV. The CDR3 contains 17 residues. The CDR3 DNA reads TGTGCCAGCAGCTTAGCAGGCCCCGGGACTCGATACAATGAGCAGTTCTTC. Translated: CASSLAGPGTRYNEQFF.

The sample holds many counts of this clonotype. The chain's CDR3 is CSARVAGSSYNEQFF. The CDR3 coding sequence is TGCAGTGCTAGAGTAGCGGGATCGTCCTACAATGAGCAGTTCTTC. This chain links TRBV20-1 with TRBJ2-1, with TRBD2 identical over 8 bases. Germline CDR1 and CDR2: DFQATT and SNEGSKA (reference sequence). The J segment lost 1 base and the V segment lost 1 base, leaving 3 bases of the junction unmatched. CDR3 length equals 15 residues.

J is TRBJ1-2 and V is TRBV5-1; no clear D. The V end was cut by 0 bases, the J end by 3 bases, with 12 bases between. Germline CDR1 and CDR2: SGHRS and YFSETQ. The CDR3 totals 15 residues. The CDR3 sequence: CASSLAVAGDYGYTF. The DNA for the CDR3 is TGCGCCAGCAGCTTGGCCGTGGCAGGAGACTATGGCTACACCTTC.

This clonotype has at least ten counts. This rearrangement joins TRBV6-5 to TRBJ1-1; tentative D call: TRBD1 (6 bases). The CDR3 loop spans 16 amino acids. CDR1 and CDR2 (germline): MNHEY, SVGAGI. V gave up 2 bases and J gave up 3 bases, with 16 bases separating them. The CDR3 region has the DNA TGTGCCAGCAGTTACGCGACAGGTCGAAGGGACACTGAAGCTTTCTTT. The encoded protein is CASSYATGRRDTEAFF.

This clonotype was observed many times. The chain combines TRBV20-1 with TRBJ2-1; 10 bases map to TRBD1. This CDR3 has 18 amino acids. Germline V lookup: CDR1 DFQATT, CDR2 SNEGSKA (reference sequence). Trimming removed 1 base from V and 0 bases from J; junction bases left unmatched: 9. The CDR3 sequence is CSARVRDRGHSSYNEQFF. The CDR3 coding sequence is TGCAGTGCTAGAGTCCGGGACAGGGGCCATAGCTCCTACAATGAGCAGTTCTTC.

On this clonotype itself: A read error may explain this, as a much larger clone is one base away. Here the CDR3 reads CAWSGGASDTGELFF. In DNA, the CDR3 is TGTGCCTGGAGTGGCGGGGCGTCGGACACCGGGGAGCTGTTTTTT. The chain uses TRBV30 and TRBJ2-2, with D maybe TRBD2 (6 bases). Trimming removed 1 base from V and 3 bases from J, with 12 bases in between. CDR1 is GTSNPN and CDR2 is SVGIG in the germline V gene (reference sequence). This CDR3 has 15 amino acids. The whole variable domain, filled in from reference TRBV30 and TRBJ2-2, reads SQTIHQWPATLVQPVGSPLSLECTVEGTSNPNLYWYRQAAGRGLQLLFYSVGIGQISSEVPQNLSASRPQDRQFILSSKKLLLSDSGFYLCAWSGGASDTGELFFGEGSRLTVL.

The sample holds many counts of this clonotype. The chain carries TRBV24-1 and TRBJ2-3; 11 bases align to TRBD2. Germline V CDR1 and CDR2: KGHDR, SFDVKD. The CDR3 covers 16 residues. J lost 1 base, V lost 4 bases, and 3 bases had no gene match. CDR3: CATSEPTSGGTDTQYF. CDR3 in DNA: TGTGCCACCAGTGAACCGACTAGCGGGGGCACAGATACGCAGTATTTT.

The V and J genes are TRBV10-2 and TRBJ1-2; no definite D call. Germline CDR1 and CDR2: WSHSY and SAAADI. The CDR3 contains 14 residues. V lost 0 bases, J lost 4 bases, and 9 bases lay in between. The CDR3 sequence: CASSESGMVYGYTF. CDR3 sequence (DNA): TGCGCCAGCAGTGAGTCGGGGATGGTCTATGGCTACACCTTC.

Points on this clonotype: The junction departs from germline at one end; a sequencing error may be responsible. The rearrangement joins TRBV6-4 to TRBJ2-7; maybe TRBD2 (6 bases). Germline V lookup: CDR1 MRHNA, CDR2 SNTAGT. The CDR3 loop spans 9 amino acids. DNA of the CDR3: TGTGCCGGCGTTAGGGCAGGGAGGTTC. This gives the protein CAGVRAGRF.

This clonotype was detected only a few times. The gene calls are TRBV24-1 and TRBJ2-7, with TRBD2 as a possible D gene (6 bases). Germline CDR1 KGHDR, CDR2 SFDVKD. The V gene lost 9 bases and the J gene lost 7 bases, with 21 bases spanning the gap. The CDR3 is made up of 14 amino acids. The CDR3: CATDDGGSVGEQYF. DNA for the CDR3: TGTGCCACCGACGATGGAGGGTCCGTGGGGGAGCAGTACTTC.

The CDR3 nucleotides read TGCGCCAGCTCCCGGGGACTAGCGGGAGCAGGGTCCCTCTACGAGCAGTACTTC. Amino acid sequence: CASSRGLAGAGSLYEQYF. V and J are TRBV5-1 and TRBJ2-7, with 14 bases fitting TRBD2. CDR1 is SGHRS, CDR2 YFSETQ, per germline. The CDR3 is 18 residues long. V lost 7 bases, J lost 3 bases, and 15 bases stayed unmatched. Supplemented by reference TRBV5-1 and TRBJ2-7, the full variable domain reads KAGVTQTPRYLIKTRGQQVTLSCSPISGHRSVSWYQQTPGQGLQFLFEYFSETQRNKGNFPGRFSGRQFSNSRSEMNVSTLELGDSALYLCASSRGLAGAGSLYEQYFGPGTRLTVT.

This clonotype has a count of ten or more. J is TRBJ2-1 and V is TRBV5-1, with TRBD1 matching over 7 bases. Unmatched junction bases numbered 7, after V lost 7 bases and J lost 9 bases. The germline V gene has CDR1 SGHRS and CDR2 YFSETQ. This CDR3 has 12 residues. The CDR3 loop is CASESGGPEQFF. The DNA for the CDR3 is TGCGCCAGCGAGTCAGGGGGTCCTGAGCAGTTCTTC.

This clonotype was observed at least ten times. The rearrangement links TRBV20-1 to TRBJ2-3; no clear D gene. The CDR3 has 11 amino acids. Germline CDR1 DFQATT, CDR2 SNEGSKA (reference sequence). CDR3 nucleotide sequence: TGCAGCGCCGCCCCTACAGATACGCAGTATTTT. This sequence encodes CSAAPTDTQYF.

A remark on this clonotype: The germline gene is not matched at one end of the junction; a read error may be the cause. The chain recombines TRBV3-1 with TRBJ2-7; 11 bases agree with TRBD2. CDR3 length: 18 residues. Germline lookup yields CDR1 LGHDT and CDR2 YNNKEL (reference sequence). Here the CDR3 reads CASSQEKSGLAGGYEQHF. The DNA of the CDR3 is TGTGCCAGCAGCCAAGAAAAAAGCGGGCTAGCGGGAGGTTACGAGCAGCACTTC.

This clonotype was seen many times. CDR3 residues: CASRARKSDEQFF. CDR3 coding DNA: TGTGCCAGCAGGGCTAGGAAGAGCGATGAGCAGTTCTTC. The chain couples TRBV11-2 to TRBJ2-1; unclear D gene. The CDR3 has 13 amino acids. Trimming stripped 6 bases from V and 8 bases from J, with 14 bases between. Looked up from germline, CDR1 is SGHAT and CDR2 is FQNNGV.

This clonotype was recorded many times. This chain links TRBV12-3 or TRBV12-4 with TRBJ1-1; 10 bases agree with TRBD1. The V segment lost 5 bases and the J segment 1 base; nucleotides outside the gene matches: 10. This CDR3 spans 17 amino acids. CDR3 sequence: CASSTPGTGASNTEAFF. The CDR3 coding sequence is TGTGCCAGCAGTACCCCCGGGACAGGGGCTTCGAACACTGAAGCTTTCTTT.

This chain links TRBV16 with TRBJ2-5; either TRBD1 or TRBD2 may supply D (5 bases each). CDR1 and CDR2 (germline): KGHSY, FQNENV. Trimming stripped 4 bases from V and 3 bases from J, with 24 bases between. The CDR3 totals 18 residues. As DNA, the CDR3 is TGTGCCAGCAGCCGCACCCCTGGGGGATCGGTCAGGAAAGAGACCCAGTACTTC. It translates to CASSRTPGGSVRKETQYF.

At least ten counts were recorded for this clonotype. The chain carries TRBV28 and TRBJ2-1; D tentatively reads TRBD1 or TRBD2 (5 bases each). This CDR3 comprises 14 residues. The germline V and J ends were trimmed by 5 bases and 8 bases, with 16 bases remaining between them. CDR1 is MDHEN, CDR2 SYDVKM, per germline. The CDR3 loop is CASSPTWGRDEQFF. The CDR3 DNA sequence: TGTGCCAGCAGTCCCACGTGGGGACGCGATGAGCAGTTCTTC.

This clonotype was counted ten times or more. The J gene is TRBJ2-1, the V gene TRBV20-1; 12 nucleotides agree with TRBD2. This CDR3 comprises 17 residues. Germline trimming cut 3 bases from V and 6 bases from J; bases unmatched to any gene: 12. Germline CDR1 is DFQATT and CDR2 is SNEGSKA (reference sequence). CDR3 sequence (DNA): TGCAGTGCTAGCCGGCGACTAGCGGGAGTATCGGGCAATGAGCAGTTCTTC. Its protein product is CSASRRLAGVSGNEQFF.

The genes are TRBV5-6 and TRBJ2-2; D is uncertain. Trimming left V 0 bases short and J 3 bases short, with 12 bases between. Looked up from germline, CDR1 is SGHDT and CDR2 is YYEEEE. The CDR3 consists of 16 residues. As DNA, the CDR3 is TGTGCCAGCAGCTTGGATTATGAGACCCACACCGGGGAGCTGTTTTTT. This encodes CASSLDYETHTGELFF. The entire variable domain, with the rest obtained from reference TRBV5-6 and TRBJ2-2, is as follows: DAGVTQSPTHLIKTRGQQVTLRCSPKSGHDTVSWYQQALGQGPQFIFQYYEEEERQRGNFPDRFSGHQFPNYSSELNVNALLLGDSALYLCASSLDYETHTGELFFGEGSRLTVL.

This clonotype was detected many times. The chain combines TRBV6-1 with TRBJ2-5; 11 bases match TRBD1. The CDR3 runs 14 residues. Trimming at V came to 3 bases and at J to 6 bases, leaving 3 bases not matched to a gene. Germline-derived CDR1 and CDR2 are MNHNS and SASEGT. The CDR3 reads CASSEDRGRKTQYF. CDR3 DNA sequence: TGTGCCAGCAGTGAGGACAGGGGGCGAAAGACCCAGTACTTC.

This clonotype was detected only a few times. The chain joins TRBV6-1 to TRBJ2-1, with D perhaps being TRBD1 or TRBD2 (5 bases each). V lost 3 bases to trimming and J lost 7 bases, with 10 bases between them. This CDR3 is 13 amino acids long. The germline V gene encodes CDR1 MNHNS and CDR2 SASEGT. Written as DNA, the CDR3 is TGTGCCAGCAGTGAGACGAGGGGTAATGAGCAGTTCTTC. Its protein product is CASSETRGNEQFF.

The table lists this clonotype with many counts. The rearrangement uses TRBV12-3 or TRBV12-4 and TRBJ2-1; 10 bases agree with TRBD2. V gave up 7 bases and J gave up 9 bases; unmatched junction bases: 12. The CDR3 is 15 amino acids. CDR3 nucleotides: TGTGCCAGCACCCCCTCTAGCGGGAGTTTTTTTGAGCAGTTCTTC. As protein: CASTPSSGSFFEQFF.

The rearrangement joins TRBV30 to TRBJ2-2; D is unresolved. V was pared by 0 bases and J by 5 bases, with 10 bases between. CDR1 and CDR2 from the germline V gene are GTSNPN and SVGIG (reference sequence). This CDR3 contains 14 residues. In DNA form, the CDR3 reads TGTGCCTGGAGTGTACTGTCGACGACCGGGGAGCTGTTTTTT. This translates into CAWSVLSTTGELFF. The entire variable domain, with the rest obtained from reference TRBV30 and TRBJ2-2, is as follows: SQTIHQWPATLVQPVGSPLSLECTVEGTSNPNLYWYRQAAGRGLQLLFYSVGIGQISSEVPQNLSASRPQDRQFILSSKKLLLSDSGFYLCAWSVLSTTGELFFGEGSRLTVL.

This clonotype has a count of ten or more. V gene TRBV2 combines with J gene TRBJ2-4; D uncertain. CDR1 SNHLY and CDR2 FYNNEI come from the germline V gene. V was shortened by 7 bases and J by 4 bases, with 5 bases between the two germline ends. The length of the CDR3 is 11 residues. The CDR3 nucleotides are TGTGCCAGCACGAATAAAAACATTCAGTACTTC. Its protein product is CASTNKNIQYF.

In this sample, this clonotype turned up many times. The chain uses TRBV11-2 and TRBJ2-3; D could derive from TRBD1 or TRBD2 (5 bases each). CDR3 size: 16 residues. The V gene lost 6 bases and the J gene lost 0 bases, with 16 bases spanning the gap. From germline, CDR1 is SGHAT and CDR2 FQNNGV. CDR3 sequence: CASRGLRRTSTDTQYF. Here the CDR3 DNA reads TGTGCCAGCAGGGGGCTGAGGCGGACTAGCACAGATACGCAGTATTTT.